These T cell receptor beta chains were read from a single sample in a study of cytomegalovirus exposure and HLA in healthy donors. Produced via immunoSEQ multiplex PCR; TCRdb's table is partial and in-frame only. Found here are over 110,000 clones, 78% of them singletons; the top ten hold around 2.9%. The sample consisted of PBMCs. The receptors were sampled from a female donor in good health and CMV-seronegative. Each CDR3 is given with its conserved first and last residue. The D gene is left open where the match is weak. The size of a clone is reported for some rows only, either as once, few or many, or as a class for expanded clones.

size: few; length: 15; D: .; V: TRBV4-1; J: TRBJ1-4; CDR3: CASSQVGTRGEKLFF; DNA: TGCGCCAGCAGCCAAGTCGGGACACGTGGTGAAAAACTGTTTTTT
size: few; length: 14; D: .; V: TRBV6-1; J: TRBJ1-5; CDR3: CASSSGDSNQPQHF; DNA: TGTGCCAGCAGTAGTGGAGATAGCAATCAGCCCCAGCATTTT
size: .; length: 14; D: TRBD1; V: TRBV28; J: TRBJ1-3; CDR3: CASSLGDRGDTIYF; DNA: TGTGCCAGCAGTTTGGGGGACAGGGGGGACACCATATATTTT
size: .; length: 15; D: TRBD1; V: TRBV5-1; J: TRBJ2-7; CDR3: CASSLPGQVHHEQYF; DNA: TGCGCCAGCAGCTTACCGGGACAGGTCCATCACGAGCAGTACTTC
size: few; length: 15; D: .; V: TRBV7-2; J: TRBJ2-1; CDR3: CASSLAHGTYNEQFF; DNA: TGTGCCAGCAGCTTAGCGCACGGGACCTACAATGAGCAGTTCTTC
size: .; length: 14; D: .; V: TRBV15; J: TRBJ1-2; CDR3: CATSRGGPNYGYTF; DNA: TGTGCCACCAGCAGAGGGGGGCCGAACTATGGCTACACCTTC
size: .; length: 15; D: .; V: TRBV28; J: TRBJ1-5; CDR3: CASSLNQGGNQPQHF; DNA: TGTGCCAGCAGTTTAAATCAGGGCGGCAATCAGCCCCAGCATTTT
size: few; length: 13; D: .; V: TRBV30; J: TRBJ1-1; CDR3: CASTRLTNTEAFF; DNA: TGTGCCTCCACCCGACTGACGAACACTGAAGCTTTCTTT
size: .; length: 16; D: .; V: TRBV19; J: TRBJ1-6; CDR3: CASSVVGGGDNSPLHF; DNA: TGTGCCAGTAGCGTGGTGGGGGGTGGGGATAATTCACCCCTCCACTTT
size: .; length: 15; D: TRBD1; V: TRBV5-1; J: TRBJ1-1; CDR3: CASSLGGTGVSEAFF; DNA: TGCGCCAGCAGCTTGGGGGGGACAGGGGTGTCTGAAGCTTTCTTT
size: few; length: 14; D: .; V: TRBV19; J: TRBJ2-7; CDR3: CASSIQGSSYEQYF; DNA: TGTGCCAGTAGTATACAGGGAAGTTCCTACGAGCAGTACTTC
size: .; length: 15; D: TRBD1; V: TRBV10-3; J: TRBJ2-7; CDR3: CAISGGTGASYEQYF; DNA: TGTGCCATCAGTGGGGGAACAGGGGCCTCCTACGAGCAGTACTTC
size: few; length: 13; D: .; V: TRBV6-6; J: TRBJ1-2; CDR3: CASSYPRQSGYTF; DNA: TGTGCCAGCAGTTACCCGCGACAGAGTGGCTACACCTTC
size: few; length: 15; D: .; V: TRBV9; J: TRBJ1-3; CDR3: CASSAQGVNGNTIYF; DNA: TGTGCCAGCAGCGCTCAAGGGGTGAATGGAAACACCATATATTTT
size: .; length: 14; D: .; V: TRBV7-2; J: TRBJ2-3; CDR3: CASSVSPRRDTQYF; DNA: TGTGCCAGCAGCGTTAGCCCCCGGAGAGATACGCAGTATTTT
size: .; length: 15; D: .; V: TRBV28; J: TRBJ2-5; CDR3: CASSKMWGRQETQYF; DNA: TGTGCCAGCAGCAAAATGTGGGGCCGCCAAGAGACCCAGTACTTC
size: few; length: 13; D: .; V: TRBV19; J: TRBJ2-1; CDR3: CASSKGVGNEQFF; DNA: TGTGCCAGTAGTAAGGGGGTTGGTAATGAGCAGTTCTTC
size: .; length: 13; D: .; V: TRBV4-1; J: TRBJ1-1; CDR3: CASSRSSVVEAFF; DNA: TGCGCCAGCAGCCGATCTTCCGTAGTGGAAGCTTTCTTT
size: .; length: 15; D: .; V: TRBV11-2; J: TRBJ1-5; CDR3: CASSLGGDGNQPQHF; DNA: TGTGCCAGCAGCTTGGGGGGGGACGGCAATCAGCCCCAGCATTTT
size: once; length: 12; D: .; V: TRBV7-8; J: TRBJ1-5; CDR3: CASSLMGGPQHF; DNA: TGTGCCAGCAGCTTAATGGGGGGGCCCCAGCATTTT
size: .; length: 13; D: .; V: TRBV30; J: TRBJ2-3; CDR3: CALRGSQWDTQYF; DNA: TGTGCCCTAAGGGGGTCCCAATGGGATACGCAGTATTTT
size: .; length: 18; D: .; V: TRBV28; J: TRBJ1-5; CDR3: CASSLFFFMGREYQPQHF; DNA: TGTGCCAGCAGTTTATTTTTCTTCATGGGCAGGGAATATCAGCCCCAGCATTTT
size: .; length: 15; D: TRBD1; V: TRBV28; J: TRBJ2-7; CDR3: CASRPGGQGGDEQYF; DNA: TGTGCCAGCAGGCCCGGAGGACAGGGGGGGGACGAGCAGTACTTC
size: few; length: 14; D: .; V: TRBV4-1; J: TRBJ2-3; CDR3: CASSLTLQIDTQYF; DNA: TGTGCCAGCAGCCTGACGTTACAGATAGATACGCAGTATTTT
size: .; length: 13; D: .; V: TRBV6-6; J: TRBJ1-1; CDR3: CASSPTGNTEAFF; DNA: TGTGCCAGCAGTCCGACAGGGAACACTGAAGCTTTCTTT
size: .; length: 16; D: .; V: TRBV30; J: TRBJ2-1; CDR3: CAWRPPKSPLYNEQFF; DNA: TGTGCCTGGAGGCCGCCTAAGAGCCCTCTCTACAATGAGCAGTTCTTC
size: .; length: 15; D: .; V: TRBV6-1; J: TRBJ2-7; CDR3: CASSEYADSAYEQYF; DNA: TGTGCCAGCAGTGAATATGCCGACAGCGCCTACGAGCAGTACTTC
size: few; length: 13; D: .; V: TRBV10-3; J: TRBJ1-3; CDR3: CATTQGLRNTIYF; DNA: TGTGCCACCACACAGGGCTTGAGAAACACCATATATTTT
size: .; length: 15; D: .; V: TRBV6-6; J: TRBJ2-1; CDR3: CASSYALRLDNEQFF; DNA: TGTGCCAGCAGTTACGCCCTCCGACTAGACAATGAGCAGTTCTTC
size: .; length: 16; D: .; V: TRBV5-4; J: TRBJ2-1; CDR3: CASSLEMGPAGYEQFF; DNA: TGTGCCAGCAGCTTGGAAATGGGCCCGGCCGGATATGAGCAGTTCTTC
size: .; length: 17; D: TRBD1; V: TRBV18; J: TRBJ2-5; CDR3: CASSPPGKRGRGETQYF; DNA: TGTGCCAGCTCACCACCGGGAAAAAGGGGGCGCGGAGAGACCCAGTACTTC
size: .; length: 13; D: .; V: TRBV6-1; J: TRBJ2-5; CDR3: CASSLTRLGTQYF; DNA: TGTGCCAGCAGCCTTACTAGACTCGGGACCCAGTACTTC
size: .; length: 15; D: TRBD1; V: TRBV7-2; J: TRBJ1-2; CDR3: CASSSYGTGVYGYTF; DNA: TGTGCCAGCAGCTCGTACGGGACAGGGGTCTATGGCTACACCTTC
size: .; length: 12; D: .; V: TRBV6-5; J: TRBJ1-2; CDR3: CASNLRGYGYTF; DNA: TGTGCCAGCAATCTCAGGGGTTACGGCTACACCTTC
size: .; length: 13; D: TRBD2; V: TRBV5-1; J: TRBJ2-1; CDR3: CASSSAGGNEQFF; DNA: TGCGCCAGCAGCTCAGCGGGAGGGAATGAGCAGTTCTTC
size: once; length: 15; D: .; V: TRBV5-4; J: TRBJ2-1; CDR3: CASSPSGQTYNEQFF; DNA: TGTGCCAGCAGCCCGAGCGGCCAAACCTACAATGAGCAGTTCTTC
size: .; length: 18; D: TRBD1; V: TRBV9; J: TRBJ2-1; CDR3: CASSVELRIGTGLNEQFF; DNA: TGTGCCAGCAGCGTAGAGTTAAGGATCGGGACAGGACTCAATGAGCAGTTCTTC
size: .; length: 11; D: .; V: TRBV28; J: TRBJ2-5; CDR3: CAISRIETQYF; DNA: TGTGCCATCAGCCGTATAGAGACCCAGTACTTC
size: .; length: 15; D: .; V: TRBV7-2; J: TRBJ2-7; CDR3: CASSLNPDFYYEQYF; DNA: TGTGCCAGCAGCTTAAACCCAGACTTCTACTACGAGCAGTACTTC
size: .; length: 17; D: .; V: TRBV7-7; J: TRBJ1-6; CDR3: CASSLKFCRVRDSPLHF; DNA: TGTGCTAGCAGCTTAAAATTCTGTCGGGTTAGAGATTCACCCCTCCACTTT
size: .; length: 15; D: TRBD2; V: TRBV29-1; J: TRBJ2-3; CDR3: CSADPGLAGGDTQYF; DNA: TGCAGCGCTGACCCGGGACTAGCGGGAGGAGATACGCAGTATTTT
size: .; length: 18; D: .; V: TRBV7-2; J: TRBJ1-1; CDR3: CASSLGIGGVRFDTEAFF; DNA: TGTGCCAGCAGCTTAGGAATAGGAGGGGTGAGGTTCGACACTGAAGCTTTCTTT
size: .; length: 15; D: .; V: TRBV2; J: TRBJ2-3; CDR3: CASSEWQGSTDTQYF; DNA: TGTGCCAGCAGTGAATGGCAGGGAAGCACAGATACGCAGTATTTT
size: .; length: 12; D: .; V: TRBV30; J: TRBJ1-2; CDR3: CAWRAGSYGYTF; DNA: TGTGCCTGGAGGGCCGGGAGCTATGGCTACACCTTC
size: once; length: 16; D: .; V: TRBV19; J: TRBJ1-5; CDR3: CASSSGLPGGNQPQHF; DNA: TGTGCCAGTAGTTCAGGACTCCCGGGAGGCAATCAGCCTCAGCATTTT